The 23 T cell receptor beta chains below were found in one sample sequenced in a study of blood T cell repertoires in COVID-19. Sequencing was performed with immunoSEQ multiplex PCR; in TCRdb, only in-frame clones are kept and a portion is missing. The sample comprises 120,000 or so clones, more than 65% of which are singletons, and roughly 2% rests with the top ten. Material for sequencing was peripheral blood. These receptors all stem from a woman between 65 and 79 years old with acute or convalescent COVID-19.

On this clone itself: The junction departs from the called germline gene at one end, perhaps through a read error. The genes are TRBV5-6 and TRBJ2-7; TRBD2 agrees at 8 bases. The CDR3 is made up of 15 amino acids. Germline lookup yields CDR1 SGHDT and CDR2 YYEEEE. The CDR3 loop reads CASSPRGLARLEASF. The CDR3 coding sequence is TGTGCCAGCAGCCCGAGAGGACTAGCCAGATTGGAAGCCTCCTTC.

This clone has a count of ten or more. The chain is built from TRBV19 and TRBJ2-7; weak D call: TRBD2 (6 bases). V gave up 2 bases and J gave up 5 bases, with 16 bases separating them. Germline loops: CDR1 LNHDA, CDR2 SQIVND (reference sequence). CDR3 length: 15 amino acids. The CDR3 region is CASSITGDSGHEQYF. The DNA of the CDR3 is TGTGCCAGTAGTATAACGGGAGACAGCGGCCACGAGCAGTACTTC.

The chain links TRBV6-1 to TRBJ2-1, with D hard to call. Germline CDR1 is MNHNS and CDR2 is SASEGT. The CDR3 is made up of 14 amino acids. V was cut by 6 bases and J by 0 bases, with 9 bases left in between. The CDR3 loop is CASRPDNSYNEQFF. CDR3 DNA sequence: TGTGCCAGCAGACCCGACAACTCCTACAATGAGCAGTTCTTC.

The gene calls are TRBV5-1 and TRBJ1-5, with D possibly being TRBD1 (6 bases). V shed 0 bases and J shed 7 bases, with 8 bases lying between them. This CDR3 comprises 13 residues. Per the germline V gene, CDR1 is SGHRS and CDR2 is YFSETQ. The chain's CDR3 is CASSLDREQPQHF. CDR3 in DNA: TGCGCCAGCAGCTTGGACAGGGAACAGCCCCAGCATTTT.

Written as DNA, the CDR3 is TGCGCCAGCAGCTTTTCGGGACAGACCACAGATACGCAGTATTTT. It yields the protein CASSFSGQTTDTQYF. The chain has TRBV5-1 and TRBJ2-3; 7 nucleotides agree with TRBD1. After removal of 2 bases from V and 2 bases from J, the junction contained 5 bases not matched to a gene. CDR3 length equals 15 residues. The germline gives CDR1 SGHRS, CDR2 YFSETQ.

This clone was seen a handful of times. The J gene is TRBJ2-5, the V gene TRBV7-9, with D possibly being TRBD1 (5 bases). The CDR3 runs to 14 residues. V was cut by 5 bases and J by 7 bases, with 17 bases left in between. CDR1 SEHNR and CDR2 FQNEAQ come from the germline V gene (reference sequence). Written as DNA, the CDR3 is TGTGCCAGCAGCCCCCCTGGGGCGGTTGGGACCCAGTACTTC. Translating gives CASSPPGAVGTQYF.

V gene TRBV27 combines with J gene TRBJ2-7; a possible D gene is TRBD2 (5 bases). The germline gives CDR1 MNHEY, CDR2 SMNVEV (reference sequence). The CDR3 has 18 amino acids. Trimming removed 2 bases at V and 0 bases at J, with 20 bases between. In nucleotides, the CDR3 is TGTGCCAGCAGTTTAGCCCTTCCTGCGGGCCCTAGCTCCTACGAGCAGTACTTC. As protein: CASSLALPAGPSSYEQYF.

CDR3 residues: CASSPTSGGHRGGYTF. CDR3 nucleotides: TGTGCCAGCTCACCTACTTCCGGGGGGCACAGAGGTGGCTACACCTTC. The chain combines TRBV18 with TRBJ1-2; TRBD1 is a possible D gene (6 bases). The CDR3 has 16 amino acids. V lost 3 bases to trimming and J lost 7 bases, with 21 bases between them. Germline V gene sequence: CDR1 KGHSH, CDR2 LQKENI.

This clone has at least ten counts. CDR3 loop: CATSRTGGAGGGNQPQHF. The CDR3 DNA is TGTGCCACCAGCAGGACTGGGGGGGCGGGAGGAGGCAATCAGCCCCAGCATTTT. The genes are TRBV15 and TRBJ1-5; a weak D match, TRBD1 (6 bases). The CDR3 contains 18 residues. Germline CDR1 LNHNV, CDR2 YYDKDF (reference sequence). V gave up 3 bases and J gave up 2 bases, with 20 bases separating them.

The V and J genes are TRBV5-1 and TRBJ2-7, with TRBD2 matching over 8 bases. CDR1 and CDR2 (germline): SGHRS, YFSETQ. V lost 4 bases to trimming and J lost 0 bases; unmatched junction nucleotides: 6. This CDR3 has 15 amino acids. The CDR3 sequence is CASSHTSGTSYEQYF. The CDR3 bases are TGCGCCAGCAGCCATACTAGCGGCACCTCCTACGAGCAGTACTTC.

The J gene is TRBJ2-4, the V gene TRBV19, with no clear D. The CDR3 is 17 residues long. Trimming removed 4 bases from V and 1 base from J, with 17 bases in between. The germline V gene encodes CDR1 LNHDA and CDR2 SQIVND (reference sequence). CDR3 residues: CASSSRFESTAKNIQYF. The CDR3 DNA reads TGTGCCAGTAGTAGCCGATTCGAGTCTACGGCCAAAAACATTCAGTACTTC.

CDR3 amino acids: CASSPGGNTEAFF. CDR3 in DNA: TGTGCCAGCTCACCGGGGGGTAATACTGAAGCTTTCTTT. This chain joins TRBV18 and TRBJ1-1; weak D call: TRBD1 (5 bases). The V end was cut by 3 bases, the J end by 5 bases, with 10 bases between. The germline gives CDR1 KGHSH, CDR2 LQKENI. This CDR3 spans 13 amino acids.

This clone was detected ten times or more. The genes are TRBV4-1 and TRBJ1-1; 7 bases map to TRBD1. Trimming at V came to 4 bases and at J to 4 bases, leaving 6 bases not matched to a gene. This CDR3 has 14 amino acids. CDR1 and CDR2 (germline): MGHRA, YSYEKL. In DNA, the CDR3 is TGCGCCAGCAGCCGGAACCGGGACAGCACTGAAGCTTTCTTT. This gives the protein CASSRNRDSTEAFF.

The J gene is TRBJ2-7, the V gene TRBV7-2, with D tentatively TRBD1 (6 bases). Germline-derived CDR1 and CDR2 are SGHTA and FQGNSA. Trimming took 1 base from V and 6 from J, leaving 10 bases between them. CDR3 length: 13 amino acids. The CDR3 here is CASSLEGGSEQYF. DNA of the CDR3: TGTGCCAGCAGCTTAGAAGGGGGATCCGAGCAGTACTTC.

This clone turned up a few times. The chain links TRBV5-4 to TRBJ2-5; D possibly corresponds to TRBD2 (5 bases). The length of the CDR3 is 15 residues. CDR1 and CDR2 (germline): SGHNT, YYREEE (reference sequence). V lost 4 bases and J 2 bases, leaving 15 bases between the germline ends. CDR3 loop: CASSPGGRSQETQYF. For the CDR3, the DNA is TGTGCCAGCAGCCCCGGAGGCAGGTCTCAAGAGACCCAGTACTTC.

The CDR3 nucleotides are TGTGCCAGCAGCGGACAGACTAGCACAGATACGCAGTATTTT. It yields the protein CASSGQTSTDTQYF. The chain has TRBV5-6 and TRBJ2-3; D is perhaps TRBD1 (6 bases). The CDR3 is 14 amino acids. The V end was cut by 4 bases, the J end by 0 bases, with 9 bases between. CDR1 is SGHDT and CDR2 is YYEEEE in the germline V gene. The full variable domain, with the rest looked up from reference TRBV5-6 and TRBJ2-3, is DAGVTQSPTHLIKTRGQQVTLRCSPKSGHDTVSWYQQALGQGPQFIFQYYEEEERQRGNFPDRFSGHQFPNYSSELNVNALLLGDSALYLCASSGQTSTDTQYFGPGTRLTVL.

The V and J genes are TRBV28 and TRBJ2-1; 9 bases fit TRBD2. V was pared by 2 bases and J by 5 bases, with 13 bases of the junction left unmatched. There are 18 residues in the CDR3. The germline CDR1 and CDR2 sequences are MDHEN and SYDVKM. The CDR3 region is CASSLGPAGGSSDNEQFF. The DNA for the CDR3 is TGTGCCAGCAGTTTAGGTCCAGCGGGAGGTTCGTCTGACAATGAGCAGTTCTTC.

This clone occurred a few times. The V gene is TRBV7-9, the J gene TRBJ1-2; D gene unclear. This CDR3 comprises 13 residues. Between the trimmed V and J ends, which lost 1 base and 7 bases, there was a span of 10 bases. Germline V gene data show CDR1 as SEHNR and CDR2 as FQNEAQ (reference sequence). CDR3 in amino acids: CASSLVGGFGYTF. The CDR3 bases are TGTGCCAGCAGCTTAGTAGGAGGGTTTGGCTACACCTTC.

The genes are TRBV27 and TRBJ2-6, with 12 bases lining up with TRBD1. Germline CDR1 and CDR2: MNHEY and SMNVEV (reference sequence). V trimming: 1 base; J trimming: 4 bases; junction bases outside the gene matches: 5. This CDR3 has 18 amino acids. The CDR3 sequence is CASSLWGQGAGGANVLTF. The CDR3 region has the DNA TGTGCCAGCAGTTTATGGGGACAGGGGGCGGGAGGGGCCAACGTCCTGACTTTC.

This rearrangement joins TRBV27 to TRBJ2-5; tentative D call: TRBD1 (5 bases). Germline V gives CDR1 MNHEY, CDR2 SMNVEV (reference sequence). The CDR3 length is 15 residues. V dropped 0 bases and J dropped 1 base, with 9 bases sitting between them. The CDR3 sequence is CASSLSSGFQETQYF. CDR3 sequence (DNA): TGTGCCAGCAGTTTATCGTCAGGGTTCCAAGAGACCCAGTACTTC.

V and J are TRBV7-8 and TRBJ1-4; D unclear. Germline CDR1 and CDR2: SGHVS and FQNEAQ. CDR3 size: 15 residues. The V and J ends lost 1 base and 0 bases respectively, with 6 bases between them. The CDR3 is CASSLGPTTNEKLFF. The CDR3 bases are TGTGCCAGCAGCTTAGGGCCCACAACTAATGAAAAACTGTTTTTT.

This clone was detected once. The chain uses TRBV10-3 and TRBJ2-3; a possible D gene is TRBD2 (6 bases). Germline V CDR1 and CDR2: ENHRY, SYGVKD. This CDR3 comprises 16 residues. Trimming pared 7 bases from V and 0 bases from J, leaving 17 bases between. The CDR3 coding sequence is TGTGCCATCAACGGGGACTCGACTGGAAGCACAGATACGCAGTATTTT. It codes for CAINGDSTGSTDTQYF.

This rearrangement joins TRBV10-2 to TRBJ2-5; D gene ambiguous. V lost 4 bases and J lost 3, with 3 bases in between. This CDR3 is 11 amino acids long. The germline V gene encodes CDR1 WSHSY and CDR2 SAAADI. In nucleotides, the CDR3 is TGCGCCAGCAGTGCGGAAGAGACCCAGTACTTC. Translation gives CASSAEETQYF.